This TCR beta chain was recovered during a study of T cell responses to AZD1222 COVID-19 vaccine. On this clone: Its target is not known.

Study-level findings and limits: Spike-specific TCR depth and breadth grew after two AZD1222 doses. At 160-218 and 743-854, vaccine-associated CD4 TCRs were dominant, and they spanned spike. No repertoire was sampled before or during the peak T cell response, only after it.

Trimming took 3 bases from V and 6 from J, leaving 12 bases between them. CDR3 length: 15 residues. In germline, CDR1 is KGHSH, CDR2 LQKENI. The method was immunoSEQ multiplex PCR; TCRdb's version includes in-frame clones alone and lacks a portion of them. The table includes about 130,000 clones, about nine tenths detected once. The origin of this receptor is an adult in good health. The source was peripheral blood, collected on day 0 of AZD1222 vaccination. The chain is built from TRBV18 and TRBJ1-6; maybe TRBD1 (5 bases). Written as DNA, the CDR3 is TGTGCCAGCTCACCTATCGACAGCTTTAATTCACCCCTCCACTTT. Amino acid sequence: CASSPIDSFNSPLHF.